This T cell receptor beta chain emerged from a study of CD8 T cells in ankylosing spondylitis. The study, taken as a whole, reports: Earlier literature documents some of the motif variants in reactive arthritis synovial fluid and blood. What appeared characteristic of ankylosing spondylitis blood was a TCR beta motif of eight highly homologous variants. Disease-associated clones were reportedly significantly overrepresented in matched ankylosing spondylitis synovial fluid.

V gave up 4 bases and J gave up 2 bases; unmatched junction bases: 3. From germline, CDR1 is SGDLS and CDR2 YYNGEE. This CDR3 has 14 residues. By quantitative 5'-RACE with molecular barcodes, the TCR beta libraries were made. TCRdb reanalysed the 5' RACE reads using MiXCR and keeps one entry per CDR3 protein. The sample lists some 240,000 distinct CDR3 sequences, 18% occurring once. As regards this clonotype: Its matching antigen is unknown.

The clonotype originates from a male donor with ankylosing spondylitis or in good health (not recorded which). The chain has TRBV9 and TRBJ2-3; 8 bases fit TRBD1. The sample taken for sequencing was blood, either unsorted or a sorted T cell fraction (not recorded which). CDR3 residues: CASSWTGNTDTQYF. CDR3 DNA: TGTGCCAGCAGCTGGACAGGGAACACAGATACGCAGTATTTT.